This T cell receptor (beta chain) is drawn from a study of STAT5B mutations in CD4+ large granular lymphocyte leukemia. Notes on the study in general: Patient CD4-sorted repertoires looked more clonal than healthy CD4+ repertoires, even without putative leukemic clones. About a quarter of private leukemic clonotypes occurred rarely in other patients' non-leukemic repertoires.

Controls came from buffy coats of healthy blood donors. V lost 7 bases and J 1 base, leaving 23 bases between the germline ends. The length of the CDR3 is 17 residues. Germline V gene data show CDR1 as MNHEY and CDR2 as SMNVEV (reference sequence). Turning to this clone: Its specificity is not known.

As originally analysed: Lowest detectable productive clonotype frequency was 2.59 x 10-5. Sequenced by immunoSEQ multiplex PCR; TCRdb stores in-frame clones only, minus some. V and J calls and clone size are copied from that table; D and trimming were computed from the DNA. The data contain around 30,000 clones, roughly 70% of them singletons. This clonotype was obtained from a human donor in good health. Sequenced: CD4+ T cells from blood buffy coats. This rearrangement joins TRBV27 to TRBJ2-7; tentatively, D is TRBD1 or TRBD2 (5 bases each). CDR3 sequence: CASTQRFGAGASYEQYF. Written as DNA, the CDR3 is TGTGCCAGCACCCAGAGATTTGGGGCGGGTGCGTCCTACGAGCAGTACTTC.